The clone carrying this T cell receptor beta chain has a handful of counts. This specimen belongs to a study of early T cells in non-severe SARS-CoV-2 infection. The germline V gene has CDR1 SGHVS and CDR2 FQNEAQ. The germline V and J ends were trimmed by 2 bases and 4 bases, with 10 bases remaining between them. CDR3 size: 14 residues. The protocol attached unique molecular identifiers to individual cDNA molecules. TCRdb independently ran MiXCR on the 5' RACE reads; one entry per CDR3 protein. The sample carries about 28,000 distinct CDR3 sequences, approximately 6% recorded once. This receptor was obtained from an adult who was a healthcare worker with PCR-confirmed SARS-CoV-2 infection or an uninfected control (not recorded which). The sequenced material came from whole blood. The chain combines TRBV7-8 with TRBJ2-3; D is possibly TRBD1 or TRBD2 (5 bases each). The CDR3 spells CASSLWGTSDTQYF. The CDR3 nucleotides are TGTGCCAGCAGCTTATGGGGGACCTCAGATACGCAGTATTTT. Complete variable domain (other parts from reference TRBV7-8 and TRBJ2-3): GAGVSQSPRYKVAKRGQDVALRCDPISGHVSLFWYQQALGQGPEFLTYFQNEAQLDKSGLPSDRFFAERPEGSVSTLKIQRTQQEDSAVYLCASSLWGTSDTQYFGPGTRLTVL.